What follows are 29 T cell receptor beta chains derived from one specimen sequenced in a study of T-cell reconstitution after alpha-beta-depleted transplantation in children. Library preparation (for TCRbeta) was performed with unique molecular identifiers. One entry per CDR3 protein, called by TCRdb with MiXCR from the PCR reads. In the table there are some 260,000 distinct CDR3 sequences, 20% to 30% of which are singletons. The sequencing used PBMCs, mostly from graft donor cells, collected 360 days after TCRalphabeta/CD19-depleted stem cell transplant. All receptors derive from a female patient aged 2-9 years who had a stem cell transplant for congenital amegakaryocytic thrombocytopenia, so the T cells may come from the graft donor.

The J gene is TRBJ2-7, the V gene TRBV6-2 or TRBV6-3; D is uncertain. The germline CDR1 and CDR2 sequences are MNHEY and SVGEGT. This CDR3 region has 15 residues. V gave up 5 bases and J gave up 1 base, with 15 bases separating them. The CDR3 DNA follows: TGTGCCAGCAGTCCTAGAGTGATACGATCCTACGAGCAGTACTTC. Translated: CASSPRVIRSYEQYF.

This clonotype was observed a few times. The chain uses TRBV7-9 and TRBJ1-4; perhaps TRBD1 as D (5 bases). The CDR3 loop spans 14 amino acids. The ends were cut back, 2 bases at V and 7 bases at J, with 11 bases in the middle. Per germline, CDR1 SEHNR and CDR2 FQNEAQ (reference sequence). For the CDR3, the DNA is TGTGCCAGCAGCTTATCCGGGGGTAGTGAAAAACTGTTTTTT. This sequence encodes CASSLSGGSEKLFF.

The genes are TRBV12-3 or TRBV12-4 and TRBJ1-1, with TRBD1 as a possible D gene (6 bases). V lost 5 bases to trimming and J lost 4 bases, with 20 bases between them. This CDR3 contains 16 residues. The CDR3, as DNA: TGTGCCAGCAGTCACCGGGACACCTGGGGGGGCACTGAAGCTTTCTTT. It yields the protein CASSHRDTWGGTEAFF.

The rearrangement links TRBV3-1 to TRBJ2-5, with D maybe TRBD1 (6 bases). Per the germline V gene, CDR1 is LGHDT and CDR2 is YNNKEL (reference sequence). V dropped 4 bases and J dropped 2 bases, with 11 bases sitting between them. This CDR3 region has 14 residues. CDR3 region: CASSPWGTQETQYF. As DNA, the CDR3 is TGTGCCAGCAGCCCCTGGGGGACACAAGAGACCCAGTACTTC.

This chain links TRBV7-3 with TRBJ2-7; 7 bases fit TRBD1. Germline V gene data show CDR1 as SGHTA and CDR2 as FQGTGA. V lost 5 bases, J lost 0 bases, and 13 bases stayed unmatched. The CDR3 is made up of 17 amino acids. The CDR3 reads CASSPQFRDSLSYEQYF. The CDR3 DNA reads as TGTGCCAGCAGCCCACAATTCCGGGACAGCCTCTCCTACGAGCAGTACTTC.

In its sample, this clonotype was seen a few times. This sequence joins TRBV20-1 and TRBJ2-1, with D perhaps being TRBD1 or TRBD2 (5 bases each). The CDR3 has 14 residues. Trimming shortened V by 1 base and J by 4 bases, and 11 bases separated the two germline ends. CDR1 is DFQATT, CDR2 SNEGSKA, per germline (reference sequence). The CDR3 spells CSARARGFYNEQFF. CDR3 bases: TGCAGTGCTAGAGCTCGGGGCTTTTACAATGAGCAGTTCTTC.

The gene calls are TRBV6-2 or TRBV6-3 and TRBJ1-5, with a weak D call TRBD1 (6 bases). This CDR3 has 16 residues. Trimming stripped 6 bases from V and 2 bases from J, with 17 bases between. Germline CDR1 MNHEY, CDR2 SVGEGT. CDR3 amino acids: CASSNLRPGGNQPQHF. DNA of the CDR3: TGTGCCAGCAGCAACTTAAGACCAGGGGGCAATCAGCCCCAGCATTTT.

This chain links TRBV28 with TRBJ2-5; D may be TRBD2 (5 bases). This CDR3 has 13 residues. Germline values: CDR1 MDHEN, CDR2 SYDVKM. Trimming left V 7 bases short and J 10 bases short, with 19 bases between. CDR3 sequence reads: CASTGTFQECQYF. Written as DNA, the CDR3 is TGTGCCAGCACGGGAACCTTCCAAGAGTGCCAGTACTTC. Based on the CDR3 plus reference TRBV28 and TRBJ2-5, the full variable domain is DVKVTQSSRYLVKRTGEKVFLECVQDMDHENMFWYRQDPGLGLRLIYFSYDVKMKEKGDIPEGYSVSREKKERFSLILESASTNQTSMYLCASTGTFQECQYFGPGTRLLVL.

There are a few counts of this clonotype. The chain uses TRBV4-2 and TRBJ2-7; D call uncertain. Deletions cut 0 bases from V and 1 base from J, with 13 bases between. The CDR3 consists of 16 residues. The germline gives CDR1 LGHNA, CDR2 YNFKEQ. The CDR3 nucleotides read TGTGCCAGCAGCCAAGAGGCCTACCATTGGTCCTACGAGCAGTACTTC. This encodes CASSQEAYHWSYEQYF.

This clonotype occurred a few times. The chain combines TRBV6-2 or TRBV6-3 with TRBJ1-1; the match to TRBD1 covers 8 bases. CDR1 is MNHEY and CDR2 is SVGEGT in the germline V gene. The CDR3 covers 16 residues. V lost 2 bases, J lost 2 bases, and 7 bases stayed unmatched. The DNA of the CDR3 is TGTGCCAGCAGTTACCCCACAGGGGGTGAAAACACTGAAGCTTTCTTT. Residues: CASSYPTGGENTEAFF.

In this sample, this clonotype turned up many times. The chain couples TRBV12-3 or TRBV12-4 to TRBJ2-7; no clear D gene. With 3 bases removed from V and 5 bases from J, the gap between germline ends came to 11 bases. This CDR3 has 13 residues. The CDR3 DNA reads TGTGCCAGCAGTTTGTTGGGTCAGAACGAGCAGTACTTC. Its translation: CASSLLGQNEQYF.

This clonotype was seen at least ten times. This chain links TRBV12-3 or TRBV12-4 with TRBJ2-1, with 8 bases matching TRBD2. After removal of 0 bases from V and 8 bases from J, the junction contained 6 bases not matched to a gene. This CDR3 contains 15 residues. The CDR3 DNA sequence: TGTGCCAGCAGTTTAGCTAGCGGGGTAGGCGATGAGCAGTTCTTC. It translates to CASSLASGVGDEQFF.

At least ten counts were recorded for this clonotype. The gene calls are TRBV7-2 and TRBJ2-7; TRBD2 agrees at 8 bases. The CDR3 spans 14 residues. V trimming: 3 bases; J trimming: 3 bases; junction bases outside the gene matches: 4. The germline V gene encodes CDR1 SGHTA and CDR2 FQGNSA. CDR3: CASSFAGGGYEQYF. CDR3 sequence (DNA): TGTGCCAGCAGCTTTGCGGGAGGTGGCTACGAGCAGTACTTC.

This clonotype was picked up a small number of times. The chain is built from TRBV29-1 and TRBJ2-2; TRBD1 matches 11 bases. This CDR3 is built from 14 residues. The V gene's germline CDR1 is SQVTM and CDR2 ANQGSEA. Trimming took 8 bases from V and 4 from J; bases not matched to a gene: 6. This CDR3 reads CSIRDRGTTGELFF. The DNA of the CDR3 is TGCAGCATCCGGGACAGGGGGACCACCGGGGAGCTGTTTTTT.

The genes are TRBV5-1 and TRBJ2-4, with 7 bases that match TRBD1. This CDR3 has 15 amino acids. V gave up 0 bases and J gave up 0 bases; unmatched junction bases: 0. CDR1 SGHRS and CDR2 YFSETQ come from the germline V gene. The CDR3 reads CASSLAGGAKNIQYF. CDR3 nucleotide sequence: TGCGCCAGCAGCTTGGCAGGGGGAGCCAAAAACATTCAGTACTTC.

This chain joins TRBV15 and TRBJ2-1, with 8 bases aligning to TRBD2. The CDR3 is 13 residues long. Per germline, CDR1 LNHNV and CDR2 YYDKDF (reference sequence). The V and J ends lost 5 bases and 6 bases, in that order; junction bases with no gene match: 3. As DNA, the CDR3 is TGTGCCACCAGCCAGCGGGAGTTCAATGAGCAGTTCTTC. This translates into CATSQREFNEQFF.

This clonotype occurred a few times. The V call is TRBV28, the J call TRBJ2-2; tentative D call: TRBD1 (6 bases). V lost 4 bases to trimming and J lost 6 bases, with 12 bases between them. The CDR3 length is 14 residues. The germline gives CDR1 MDHEN, CDR2 SYDVKM. CDR3 protein: CASSSGTLAGELFF. The CDR3 DNA reads as TGTGCCAGCAGTTCGGGGACATTGGCCGGGGAGCTGTTTTTT.

CDR3 coding DNA: TGTGCCAGCAGCAACCCTTCTTCGGGGGCTTTCTTT. It yields the protein CASSNPSSGAFF. The chain has TRBV21-1 and TRBJ1-1. TRBV21-1 is marked as a pseudogene. The CDR3 extends over 12 amino acids.

The V and J genes are TRBV12-3 or TRBV12-4 and TRBJ2-1; D is tentatively TRBD1 or TRBD2 (5 bases each). CDR3 length equals 12 residues. Trimming shortened V by 7 bases and J by 10 bases, and 14 bases separated the two germline ends. The CDR3 protein is CASKFRGDEQFF. CDR3 nucleotide sequence: TGTGCCAGCAAGTTTAGGGGAGACGAGCAGTTCTTC.

This clonotype was detected only a few times. The V and J genes are TRBV20-1 and TRBJ2-7; TRBD2 matches at 9 bases. The J segment lost 2 bases and the V segment lost 0 bases, leaving 5 bases of the junction unmatched. This CDR3 comprises 15 residues. From germline, CDR1 is DFQATT and CDR2 SNEGSKA (reference sequence). The CDR3 coding sequence is TGCAGTGCTAGAGATCCGGCTAGCGGGGCCTACGAGCAGTACTTC. It translates to CSARDPASGAYEQYF.

This clonotype was recorded a few times. V is TRBV12-3 or TRBV12-4 and J is TRBJ2-3; TRBD1 matches at 8 bases. V was clipped by 3 bases and J by 5 bases; unmatched bases: 10. The CDR3 is 16 amino acids. CDR3 nucleotides: TGTGCCAGCAGTTTTCTCCCGGACAGGGCTATAGATACGCAGTATTTT. As protein: CASSFLPDRAIDTQYF.

This clonotype was counted only a few times. The rearrangement links TRBV30 to TRBJ2-1, with D unresolved. The length of the CDR3 is 14 residues. The V gene's germline CDR1 is GTSNPN and CDR2 SVGIG (reference sequence). The V end lost 8 bases, the J end lost 4 bases, and 18 bases lay between the germline ends. The CDR3 reads CARQTKRRYNEQFF. The CDR3 bases are TGTGCCCGCCAGACAAAGAGACGGTACAATGAGCAGTTCTTC.

The V gene is TRBV14, the J gene TRBJ2-1; D possibly corresponds to TRBD2 (5 bases). CDR1 SGHDN and CDR2 FVKESK come from the germline V gene. The CDR3 sequence is 14 residues long. The ends were cut back, 1 base at V and 4 bases at J, with 8 bases in the middle. The CDR3: CASSQGTVYNEQFF. In nucleotides, the CDR3 is TGTGCCAGCAGCCAAGGGACTGTATACAATGAGCAGTTCTTC. Supplemented by reference TRBV14 and TRBJ2-1, the full variable domain reads EAGVTQFPSHSVIEKGQTVTLRCDPISGHDNLYWYRRVMGKEIKFLLHFVKESKQDESGMPNNRFLAERTGGTYSTLKVQPAELEDSGVYFCASSQGTVYNEQFFGPGTRLTVL.

This clonotype came up a few times. The chain couples TRBV5-5 to TRBJ2-5; D unclear. CDR1 and CDR2 from the germline V gene are SGHKS and YYEKEE (reference sequence). Trimming left V 4 bases short and J 2 bases short, with 9 bases between. The CDR3 is 13 residues long. The CDR3 DNA reads TGTGCCAGCAGCCAGGACCTTCAAGAGACCCAGTACTTC. Its translation is CASSQDLQETQYF.

This chain uses TRBV11-2 with TRBJ1-1; TRBD1 might be the D (6 bases). CDR3 length: 15 residues. Germline lookup yields CDR1 SGHAT and CDR2 FQNNGV. Trimming took off 6 bases at V and 1 base at J, with 15 bases between the two ends. The CDR3 DNA follows: TGTGCCAGCAGGCGGATGGGGGGCCGGAACACTGAAGCTTTCTTT. This translates into CASRRMGGRNTEAFF.

The sample holds many counts of this clonotype. The chain is built from TRBV4-3 and TRBJ2-5; 8 bases are a match to TRBD2. CDR1 and CDR2 from the germline V gene are LGHNA and YSLEER. J gave up 4 bases and V 1 base, and 2 bases lay outside the gene matches. The CDR3 length is 14 residues. CDR3 nucleotides: TGCGCCAGCAGCCAAGGGACTAGCTTAGAGACCCAGTACTTC. It encodes CASSQGTSLETQYF.

The genes are TRBV6-2 or TRBV6-3 and TRBJ2-7, with 7 positions matching TRBD1. Trimming at V came to 2 bases and at J to 4 bases, leaving 2 bases not matched to a gene. From germline, CDR1 is MNHEY and CDR2 SVGEGT. CDR3 length equals 13 residues. CDR3 region: CASSYATGYEQYF. The CDR3 nucleotides are TGTGCCAGCAGTTACGCGACAGGGTACGAGCAGTACTTC.

CDR3 bases: TGCGCCAGCAGCCAATGGCCACTGGGACTAGCGGGGGCCTACGAGCAGTACTTC. This encodes CASSQWPLGLAGAYEQYF. The gene calls are TRBV4-1 and TRBJ2-7; TRBD2 aligns across 14 bases. CDR3 length equals 18 residues. Germline-derived CDR1 and CDR2 are MGHRA and YSYEKL. Trimming cost V 2 bases and J 2 bases; bases outside gene matches: 8.

This clonotype was seen more than once but under ten times. V is TRBV6-2 or TRBV6-3 and J is TRBJ2-2; D gene uncertain. Germline V gives CDR1 MNHEY, CDR2 SVGEGT. V dropped 7 bases and J dropped 5 bases, with 11 bases sitting between them. CDR3 length equals 13 residues. The CDR3 region is CASTHLETGELFF. CDR3 in DNA: TGTGCCAGCACTCACTTAGAAACCGGGGAGCTGTTTTTT.